This is a list of T cell receptor beta chains from one sample in a study of blood T cell repertoires in COVID-19. The protocol was immunoSEQ multiplex PCR, while the TCRdb copy is restricted to in-frame clones and leaves out a portion. The sample shows roughly 240,000 clones, around 88% of them seen only once. Sequenced input: peripheral blood. All receptors derive from a woman under 40 who had recovered from COVID-19. Each CDR3 is given with its conserved first and last residue. The order of the fields is clone size, V gene, CDR3 protein. A row's size may be missing; if present it is once, few, many or a size class.

abundance: .
v_gene: TRBV7-2
CDR3aa: CASSNQGHETQYF

abundance: .
v_gene: TRBV19
CDR3aa: CASSASGGYGTDTQYF

abundance: .
v_gene: TRBV9
CDR3aa: CASSKDGLAGATGWNTQYF

abundance: .
v_gene: TRBV5-1
CDR3aa: CASSFQGQGGIF

abundance: .
v_gene: TRBV6-7
CDR3aa: CASSYVLRQHGYTF

abundance: .
v_gene: TRBV12-3/TRBV12-4
CDR3aa: CASSLRGGTEAFF

abundance: .
v_gene: TRBV7-9
CDR3aa: CASSSGQGISGNTIYF

abundance: .
v_gene: TRBV6-2/TRBV6-3
CDR3aa: CASSLGAEQYF

abundance: .
v_gene: TRBV13
CDR3aa: CASTNRGSYNEQFF

abundance: .
v_gene: TRBV6-5
CDR3aa: CASRGQRGGELFF

abundance: .
v_gene: TRBV29-1
CDR3aa: CSVDPGQQETQYF

abundance: .
v_gene: TRBV29-1
CDR3aa: CSVKQGAYEQFF

abundance: .
v_gene: TRBV2
CDR3aa: CASRRGTVVTDTQYF

abundance: .
v_gene: TRBV7-2
CDR3aa: CASSLNRDQPQHF

abundance: .
v_gene: TRBV3-1/TRBV3-2
CDR3aa: CASSQDAQGHYGYTF

abundance: once
v_gene: TRBV10-3
CDR3aa: CAISEQGLLSGNTIYF

abundance: .
v_gene: TRBV6-5
CDR3aa: CASSFQGLAEAFF

abundance: .
v_gene: TRBV6-5
CDR3aa: CASSYSTQLNEQYF

abundance: .
v_gene: TRBV5-1
CDR3aa: CASSTSGTGAPGEQYF

abundance: many
v_gene: TRBV25-1
CDR3aa: CASYGDRGMGYEQYF

abundance: .
v_gene: TRBV6-2/TRBV6-3
CDR3aa: CASSYRSSGGALSTDTQYF

abundance: .
v_gene: TRBV7-3
CDR3aa: CASSLRPGAMQETQYF

abundance: .
v_gene: TRBV2
CDR3aa: CASSLGSLIPYEQYF

abundance: .
v_gene: TRBV7-9
CDR3aa: CASTSLAGNEQFF

abundance: .
v_gene: TRBV7-9
CDR3aa: CASSLEAGSNEKLFF

abundance: .
v_gene: TRBV15
CDR3aa: CATARGGSGTEAFF

abundance: few
v_gene: TRBV7-9
CDR3aa: CASSLWLASSYNEQFF